The 23 T cell receptor beta chains below come from one sample, sequenced in a study of CD8 T cells in Susac syndrome. Random-hexamer reverse transcription was applied to about 0.45 to 1 ug RNA. A single record per CDR3 protein comes from TCRdb applying MiXCR to the immunoSEQ multiplex PCR reads. The sample has a few hundred thousand distinct CDR3 sequences, 95% seen once. Sequencing was done on a sample of CD4+ T cells from PBMCs. The source is a human donor with multiple sclerosis.

V usage is TRBV5-6 and J usage is TRBJ1-2; D unclear. The CDR3 contains 14 residues. Germline V lookup: CDR1 SGHDT, CDR2 YYEEEE. Deletions cut 4 bases from V and 7 bases from J, with 17 bases between. This chain's CDR3 is CASSLFKVLGGYTF. CDR3 nucleotide sequence: TGTGCCAGCAGCCTGTTTAAGGTGCTGGGTGGCTACACCTTC.

CDR3 amino acids: CASSLTGIRKETQYF. CDR3 nucleotide sequence: TGTGCCAGCAGCTTAACGGGAATTAGAAAAGAGACCCAGTACTTC. V gene TRBV5-4 combines with J gene TRBJ2-5; TRBD2 might be the D (5 bases). CDR3 size: 15 residues. CDR1 is SGHNT, CDR2 YYREEE, per germline (reference sequence). Trimming cost V 2 bases and J 3 bases, with 14 bases left between them.

The V call is TRBV29-1, the J call TRBJ2-1, with TRBD1 matching over 8 bases. The CDR3 loop spans 17 amino acids. The germline V gene has CDR1 SQVTM and CDR2 ANQGSEA. CDR3 amino acids: CYGADRDRIWSYNEQFF. In DNA, the CDR3 is TGCTACGGGGCAGACCGGGACAGGATTTGGTCCTACAATGAGCAGTTCTTC.

The chain carries TRBV5-4 and TRBJ1-2; D perhaps matches TRBD1 (6 bases). In germline, CDR1 is SGHNT, CDR2 YYREEE (reference sequence). The CDR3 extends over 14 amino acids. Between the trimmed V and J ends, which lost 4 bases and 6 bases, there was a span of 16 bases. The CDR3 DNA follows: TGTGCCAGCAGCCTTATACAGGGCCTCGATGGCTACACCTTC. Protein product: CASSLIQGLDGYTF.

The chain carries TRBV11-1 and TRBJ2-3; 9 bases fit TRBD1. This CDR3 has 16 amino acids. V trimming: 1 base; J trimming: 0 bases; junction bases outside the gene matches: 2. The germline CDR1 and CDR2 sequences are SGHAT and FQDESV (reference sequence). The CDR3 DNA sequence: TGTGCCAGCAGCTTAGGCGGACAGGGGAGCACAGATACGCAGTATTTT. Translated, it gives CASSLGGQGSTDTQYF.

The chain couples TRBV23-1 to TRBJ1-1; a weak D match, TRBD1 (6 bases). TRBV23-1 is marked as an open reading frame, function uncertain. The V gene lost 11 bases and the J gene lost 0 bases, with 25 bases spanning the gap. This CDR3 region has 17 residues. This chain's CDR3 is CARKHLAGEGMNTEAFF. Written as DNA, the CDR3 is TGCGCCCGGAAACACCTGGCAGGGGAGGGAATGAACACTGAAGCTTTCTTT.

The V gene is TRBV20-1, the J gene TRBJ1-4; D is perhaps TRBD1 (6 bases). The CDR3 is made up of 13 amino acids. V shed 3 bases and J shed 4 bases, with 9 bases lying between them. Germline lookup yields CDR1 DFQATT and CDR2 SNEGSKA (reference sequence). CDR3 residues: CSASRQVNEKLFF. The CDR3, as DNA: TGCAGTGCTAGTAGACAGGTTAATGAAAAACTGTTTTTT.

The chain has TRBV6-5 and TRBJ2-5, with 8 bases matching TRBD2. Germline V gives CDR1 MNHEY, CDR2 SVGAGI. The CDR3 is 16 amino acids. J lost 7 bases, V lost 2 bases, and 12 bases had no gene match. The DNA for the CDR3 is TGTGCCAGCAGTTACACCGGTAGCGGGGCTAGGGGGACCCAGTACTTC. Amino acid sequence: CASSYTGSGARGTQYF.

V is TRBV30 and J is TRBJ1-5; D call uncertain. The CDR3 is 11 amino acids. V lost 5 bases and J lost 3, with 5 bases in between. Germline CDR1 GTSNPN, CDR2 SVGIG (reference sequence). As DNA, the CDR3 is TGTGCCTGGGGGGACAATCAGCCCCAGCATTTT. This gives the protein CAWGDNQPQHF. The entire variable domain, with the rest obtained from reference TRBV30 and TRBJ1-5, is as follows: SQTIHQWPATLVQPVGSPLSLECTVEGTSNPNLYWYRQAAGRGLQLLFYSVGIGQISSEVPQNLSASRPQDRQFILSSKKLLLSDSGFYLCAWGDNQPQHFGDGTRLSIL.

The chain links TRBV29-1 to TRBJ2-3; D gene unclear. CDR1 SQVTM and CDR2 ANQGSEA come from the germline V gene. The CDR3 covers 11 residues. Trimming removed 0 bases from V and 12 bases from J, with 10 bases in between. The CDR3 sequence: CSVEDGAGQYF. In DNA, the CDR3 is TGCAGCGTTGAAGACGGAGCTGGACAGTATTTT.

The chain carries TRBV20-1 and TRBJ2-3; D is ambiguous. Germline V lookup: CDR1 DFQATT, CDR2 SNEGSKA (reference sequence). V lost 6 bases, J lost 4 bases, and 14 bases lay in between. The CDR3 is 13 residues long. CDR3 in amino acids: CSAPSRMPDTQYF. The CDR3, as DNA: TGCAGTGCCCCGTCGAGAATGCCAGATACGCAGTATTTT.

The chain is built from TRBV12-3 or TRBV12-4 and TRBJ2-7, with TRBD2 identical over 9 bases. CDR3 length equals 14 residues. V lost 1 base, J lost 6 bases, and 4 bases stayed unmatched. The CDR3: CASSLGTSAGEQYV. As DNA, the CDR3 is TGTGCCAGCAGTTTAGGGACTAGCGCAGGCGAGCAGTACGTC.

Here the CDR3 DNA reads TGTGCCAGCAGCTTAGGATTCAGCGGGGGGACAAACCGGCACAATGAGCAGTTCTTC. Its translation: CASSLGFSGGTNRHNEQFF. This rearrangement joins TRBV7-9 to TRBJ2-1; 9 bases fit TRBD2. CDR1 and CDR2 from the germline V gene are SEHNR and FQNEAQ (reference sequence). The CDR3 has 19 amino acids. The trim removed 1 base at V and 5 bases at J, leaving 15 bases unmatched.

The chain combines TRBV12-3 or TRBV12-4 with TRBJ1-1; D is unclear. V lost 7 bases, J lost 1 base, and 4 bases lay in between. The CDR3 is made up of 11 amino acids. The CDR3 nucleotides are TGTGCCAGCACCGAGAACACTGAAGCTTTCTTT. It codes for CASTENTEAFF.

The CDR3 spells CASSSTDNEQFF. The DNA of the CDR3 is TGTGCCAGCAGCTCCACAGACAATGAGCAGTTCTTC. The rearrangement links TRBV14 to TRBJ2-1; no clear D. Trimming left V 5 bases short and J 5 bases short, with 7 bases between. This CDR3 comprises 12 residues. Germline CDR1 SGHDN, CDR2 FVKESK. The full variable domain, completed using reference TRBV14 and TRBJ2-1, is EAGVTQFPSHSVIEKGQTVTLRCDPISGHDNLYWYRRVMGKEIKFLLHFVKESKQDESGMPNNRFLAERTGGTYSTLKVQPAELEDSGVYFCASSSTDNEQFFGPGTRLTVL.

The chain employs TRBV30 and TRBJ1-5; D perhaps matches TRBD1 (6 bases). This CDR3 has 15 residues. The germline V and J ends were trimmed by 5 bases and 0 bases, with 14 bases remaining between them. CDR1 is GTSNPN and CDR2 is SVGIG in the germline V gene (reference sequence). CDR3 sequence reads: CAWGTGTPSNQPQHF. CDR3 DNA sequence: TGTGCCTGGGGGACTGGGACACCTAGCAATCAGCCCCAGCATTTT.

This chain joins TRBV12-3 or TRBV12-4 and TRBJ2-5; D is uncertain. This CDR3 has 13 residues. Trimming pared 5 bases from V and 2 bases from J, leaving 9 bases between. CDR3 in DNA: TGTGCCAGCAGTCCAGGTCATCAAGAGACCCAGTACTTC. The encoded protein is CASSPGHQETQYF.

V gene TRBV19 combines with J gene TRBJ2-1; TRBD2 aligns across 7 bases. CDR1 and CDR2 from the germline V gene are LNHDA and SQIVND (reference sequence). The CDR3 loop spans 15 amino acids. With 1 base clipped from V and 3 bases from J, the junction kept 3 bases outside the gene matches. The CDR3 sequence is CASSIGRGSYNEQFF. CDR3 DNA sequence: TGTGCCAGTAGTATAGGGCGGGGGAGCTACAATGAGCAGTTCTTC. Drawing the rest from reference TRBV19 and TRBJ2-1, the complete variable domain is DGGITQSPKYLFRKEGQNVTLSCEQNLNHDAMYWYRQDPGQGLRLIYYSQIVNDFQKGDIAEGYSVSREKKESFPLTVTSAQKNPTAFYLCASSIGRGSYNEQFFGPGTRLTVL.

The chain has TRBV30 and TRBJ2-1, with 8 bases aligning to TRBD1. The germline gives CDR1 GTSNPN, CDR2 SVGIG (reference sequence). CDR3 length equals 15 residues. Losses at the gene ends were 4 bases for V and 2 bases for J; bases not matched to a gene: 7. In DNA, the CDR3 is TGTGCCTGGACCTTATCGGGACAGGCCTACAATGAGCAGTTCTTC. Its translation is CAWTLSGQAYNEQFF.

This chain links TRBV7-2 with TRBJ1-2; D not resolved. The CDR3 extends over 13 amino acids. CDR1 and CDR2 (germline): SGHTA, FQGNSA. Trimming removed 5 bases at V and 8 bases at J, with 15 bases between. CDR3 loop: CASSHSGGWGYTF. For the CDR3, the DNA is TGTGCCAGCAGCCACTCGGGAGGGTGGGGCTACACCTTC.

The gene calls are TRBV20-1 and TRBJ2-7, with 11 bases fitting TRBD2. The CDR3 is 14 amino acids. The germline V gene has CDR1 DFQATT and CDR2 SNEGSKA (reference sequence). After removal of 4 bases from V and 7 bases from J, the junction contained 9 bases not matched to a gene. The CDR3 nucleotides are TGCAGTGCTATCCCCCCTAGCGGGAGGTCGGAGCAGTACTTC. This translates into CSAIPPSGRSEQYF.

This rearrangement joins TRBV29-1 to TRBJ1-5; tentatively, D is TRBD1 (5 bases). The germline V and J ends were trimmed by 6 bases and 3 bases, with 12 bases remaining between them. The V gene's germline CDR1 is SQVTM and CDR2 ANQGSEA. The CDR3 length is 13 residues. The DNA for the CDR3 is TGCAGCGTATCTTGGGACGACAATCAGCCCCAGCATTTT. It specifies CSVSWDDNQPQHF.

In this sample, this clonotype turned up once. The chain combines TRBV3-1 with TRBJ1-2; possible D gene TRBD1, 6 bases. Germline assignment: CDR1 LGHDT and CDR2 YNNKEL (reference sequence). The CDR3 runs to 14 residues. V lost 1 base and J 4 bases, leaving 10 bases between the germline ends. CDR3 DNA sequence: TGTGCCAGCAGCCAAGTTGCAGGGGTCTATGGCTACACCTTC. It is translated as CASSQVAGVYGYTF.